This is a list of T cell receptor beta chains from one sample in a study of shared clonotypes between healthy human individuals. TCRdb's table, derived via immunoSEQ multiplex PCR, lists solely in-frame clones and lacks some. There are under 600,000 clones in the sample; roughly four fifths occur only once, and 12% lies in the top ten. Sequencing was performed on PBMCs. These receptors all stem from a woman between 40 and 55 years old in good health. Some clones in this sample may be carry-over from other donors' samples. Both conserved end residues are part of each CDR3. A D gene is named only where the DNA matches it firmly. Part of the rows lack a size; the others show once, few, many or a class for expanded clones.

size: -
V: TRBV19
D: TRBD2
J: TRBJ2-5
CDR3: CASSIGLAGNQETQYF
DNA: TGTGCCAGTAGTATCGGGCTAGCGGGAAACCAAGAGACCCAGTACTTC

size: -
V: TRBV15
D: TRBD1
J: TRBJ2-7
CDR3: CATSRERARGSVEQYF
DNA: TGTGCCACCAGCAGAGAAAGGGCCAGGGGGAGCGTCGAGCAGTACTTC

size: -
V: TRBV4-2
D: -
J: TRBJ1-1
CDR3: CASSLARGFSDTEAFF
DNA: TGTGCCAGCAGCTTGGCCAGGGGCTTTTCGGACACTGAAGCTTTCTTT

size: -
V: TRBV7-9
D: -
J: TRBJ2-7
CDR3: CASSPLPDSYEQYF
DNA: TGTGCCAGCAGCCCACTACCGGACAGCTACGAGCAGTACTTC

size: few
V: TRBV2
D: -
J: TRBJ2-5
CDR3: CASSVVGEETQYF
DNA: TGTGCCAGCAGTGTCGTCGGGGAGGAGACCCAGTACTTC

size: -
V: TRBV30
D: TRBD1
J: TRBJ1-6
CDR3: CAWSGMDRGYSPLHF
DNA: TGTGCCTGGAGCGGGATGGACAGGGGATATTCACCCCTCCACTTT

size: -
V: TRBV7-6
D: TRBD2
J: TRBJ2-7
CDR3: CASSLGGSGRVHEQYF
DNA: TGTGCCAGCAGCTTAGGTGGTAGCGGGAGGGTTCACGAGCAGTACTTC

size: -
V: TRBV7-3
D: -
J: TRBJ1-1
CDR3: CASSLQANTEAFF
DNA: TGTGCCAGCAGCCTCCAGGCGAACACTGAAGCTTTCTTT

size: -
V: TRBV28
D: -
J: TRBJ2-7
CDR3: CAIGEQATYEQYF
DNA: TGTGCCATCGGCGAACAGGCTACCTACGAGCAGTACTTC

size: -
V: TRBV27
D: TRBD1
J: TRBJ1-3
CDR3: CASGSPTRDRAGGNTIYF
DNA: TGTGCCAGCGGCTCCCCGACCCGGGACAGGGCTGGGGGAAACACCATATATTTT

size: once
V: TRBV19
D: TRBD1
J: TRBJ2-5
CDR3: CASSTQGWQETQYF
DNA: TGTGCCAGTAGTACACAGGGGTGGCAAGAGACCCAGTACTTC

size: -
V: TRBV11-2
D: -
J: TRBJ2-6
CDR3: CASSPQRAGANVLTF
DNA: TGTGCCAGCAGCCCTCAGAGGGCTGGGGCCAACGTCCTGACTTTC

size: -
V: TRBV5-4
D: -
J: TRBJ2-3
CDR3: CASSLGGASTDTQYF
DNA: TGTGCCAGCAGCTTAGGCGGGGCTAGCACAGATACGCAGTATTTT

size: -
V: TRBV29-1
D: -
J: TRBJ1-2
CDR3: CSVHRAPGGYGYTF
DNA: TGCAGCGTGCACCGGGCCCCTGGTGGCTATGGCTACACCTTC

size: many
V: TRBV30
D: TRBD1
J: TRBJ1-1
CDR3: CAWSADREAFF
DNA: TGTGCCTGGAGTGCGGACAGGGAAGCTTTCTTT

size: -
V: TRBV7-7
D: -
J: TRBJ2-5
CDR3: CASSLGHNQETQYF
DNA: TGTGCTAGCAGCCTTGGCCACAACCAAGAGACCCAGTACTTC